One sample yielded the 3 T cell receptor beta chains listed below, sequenced in a study of blood T cell repertoires in COVID-19. The method was immunoSEQ multiplex PCR; TCRdb's version includes in-frame clones alone and lacks a portion of them. The sample includes 300,000 to 500,000 clones, approximately 86% of them seen just once. Material for sequencing was PBMCs or T cells enriched from blood (not recorded which). These receptors were obtained from a woman aged 35 to 49 with acute COVID-19.

The chain joins TRBV2 to TRBJ2-3, with D maybe TRBD2 (6 bases). The CDR3 has 15 residues. V lost 4 bases and J lost 3, with 14 bases in between. Germline V CDR1 and CDR2: SNHLY, FYNNEI. The CDR3 spells CASSGSDGGTDTQYF. In DNA, the CDR3 is TGTGCCAGCAGTGGATCGGACGGGGGTACAGATACGCAGTATTTT. The entire variable domain, with the rest obtained from reference TRBV2 and TRBJ2-3, is as follows: EPEVTQTPSHQVTQMGQEVILRCVPISNHLYFYWYRQILGQKVEFLVSFYNNEISEKSEIFDDQFSVERPDGSNFTLKIRSTKLEDSAMYFCASSGSDGGTDTQYFGPGTRLTVL.

This clone appeared once. The gene calls are TRBV4-1 and TRBJ1-1, with D possibly being TRBD1 (5 bases). The CDR3 has 14 amino acids. The V and J ends lost 4 bases and 4 bases respectively, with 13 bases between them. Germline CDR1 MGHRA, CDR2 YSYEKL. CDR3 coding DNA: TGCGCCAGCAGCCGCTTGGGGGGGAGCACTGAAGCTTTCTTT. It yields the protein CASSRLGGSTEAFF.

The chain is built from TRBV10-2 and TRBJ2-1; TRBD2 agrees at 10 bases. V lost 2 bases, J lost 10 bases, and 11 bases stayed unmatched. Germline CDR1 is WSHSY and CDR2 is SAAADI. The CDR3 is 16 residues long. CDR3 in DNA: TGCGCCAGCAGTGAGATGCTACTAGCGGGGCCTCAGGAGCAGTTCTTC. This encodes CASSEMLLAGPQEQFF.